The clone carrying this T cell receptor (beta chain) was seen many times. The record originates from a study of identical twins. V lost 10 bases to trimming and J lost 0 bases; unmatched junction nucleotides: 4. The CDR3 has 14 residues. MiXCR, applied by TCRdb to the 5' RACE reads, yields one record per CDR3 protein. In the table there are hundreds of thousands of distinct CDR3 sequences, 8% to 9% of which are singletons. The data were also submitted as part of a second study, on yellow fever vaccine responses in identical twins.

This TCR was sampled from a woman between 18 and 29 years old in good health. The V and J genes are TRBV12-3 or TRBV12-4 and TRBJ1-5; TRBD1 matches at 9 bases. Sequencing was done on a sample of memory (CD45RO+) T cells sorted from blood. The CDR3 spells CATEQGASNQPQHF. As DNA, the CDR3 is TGTGCCACAGAACAGGGGGCTAGCAATCAGCCCCAGCATTTT.